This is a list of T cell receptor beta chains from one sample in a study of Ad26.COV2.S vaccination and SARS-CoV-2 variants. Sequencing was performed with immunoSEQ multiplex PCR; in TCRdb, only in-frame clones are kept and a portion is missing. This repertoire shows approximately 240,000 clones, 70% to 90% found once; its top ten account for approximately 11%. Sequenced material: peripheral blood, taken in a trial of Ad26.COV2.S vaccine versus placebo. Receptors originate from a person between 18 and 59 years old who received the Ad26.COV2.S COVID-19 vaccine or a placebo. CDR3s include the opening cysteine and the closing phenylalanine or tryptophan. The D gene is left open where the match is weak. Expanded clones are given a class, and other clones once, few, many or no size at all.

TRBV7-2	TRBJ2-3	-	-	CASSLGAVTDTQYF	TGTGCCAGCAGCTTGGGGGCCGTCACAGATACGCAGTATTTT
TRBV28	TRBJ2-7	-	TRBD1	CASIGLTGTYEQYF	TGTGCCAGCATTGGACTGACAGGGACCTACGAGCAGTACTTC
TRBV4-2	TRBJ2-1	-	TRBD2	CASSPVGLAGSSYNEQFF	TGTGCCAGCAGCCCGGTCGGACTAGCGGGGAGCTCCTACAATGAGCAGTTCTTC
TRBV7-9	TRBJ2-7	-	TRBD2	CASSLALAGTYEQYF	TGTGCCAGCAGCTTAGCCCTAGCGGGTACCTACGAGCAGTACTTC
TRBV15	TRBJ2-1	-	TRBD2	CATSPRGGRNEQFF	TGTGCCACCAGCCCGAGGGGAGGGAGGAATGAGCAGTTCTTC
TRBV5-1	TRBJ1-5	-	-	CASSLEAGSVQPQHF	TGCGCCAGCAGCTTGGAGGCAGGTTCTGTTCAGCCCCAGCATTTT
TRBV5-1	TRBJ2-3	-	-	CASSSQGNFFTDTQYF	TGCGCCAGCAGCTCCCAGGGGAACTTTTTTACAGATACGCAGTATTTT
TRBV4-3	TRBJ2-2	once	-	CASSQDWSQGWTGELFF	TGCGCCAGCAGCCAAGATTGGTCACAGGGTTGGACCGGGGAGCTGTTTTTT
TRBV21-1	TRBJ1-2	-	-	CASRTRGLNYGYTF	TGTGCCAGCAGGACGCGGGGATTGAACTATGGCTACACCTTC
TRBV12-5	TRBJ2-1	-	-	CASARDRYNEQFF	TGTGCTAGTGCCCGAGACAGATACAATGAGCAGTTCTTC
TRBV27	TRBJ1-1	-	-	CASRPFGNTEAFF	TGTGCCAGCAGGCCGTTTGGGAACACTGAAGCTTTCTTT
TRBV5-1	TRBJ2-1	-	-	CASSLGTNNEQFF	TGCGCCAGCAGCTTAGGGACAAACAATGAGCAGTTCTTC
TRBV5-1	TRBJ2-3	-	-	CASSLRGADTQYF	TGCGCCAGCAGCTTGCGGGGCGCAGATACGCAGTATTTT
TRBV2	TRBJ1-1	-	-	CASRGPRGDTEAFF	TGTGCCAGCAGGGGGCCCCGGGGGGACACTGAAGCTTTCTTT
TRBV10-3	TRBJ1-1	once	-	CAISESGNLNTEAFF	TGTGCCATCAGTGAGTCAGGCAACTTGAACACTGAAGCTTTCTTT
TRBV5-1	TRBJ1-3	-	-	CASSPERGSGNTIYF	TGCGCCAGCAGCCCCGAACGGGGGTCTGGAAACACCATATATTTT
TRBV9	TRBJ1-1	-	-	CASSAGGQGGTEAFF	TGTGCCAGCAGCGCAGGAGGCCAGGGAGGCACTGAAGCTTTCTTT
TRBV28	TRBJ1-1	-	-	CASSLPGATEAFF	TGTGCCAGCAGTCTCCCAGGGGCCACTGAAGCTTTCTTT
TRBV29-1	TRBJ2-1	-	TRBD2	CSAYGLLAGPSSYNEQFF	TGCAGCGCCTATGGGCTACTAGCGGGACCTAGCTCCTACAATGAGCAGTTCTTC
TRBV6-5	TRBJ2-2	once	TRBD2	CAAHSGANTGELFF	TGTGCCGCCCATAGCGGGGCGAACACCGGGGAGCTGTTTTTT
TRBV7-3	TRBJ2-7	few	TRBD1	CASSTYRGPYEQYF	TGTGCCAGCAGCACTTACAGGGGGCCCTACGAGCAGTACTTC
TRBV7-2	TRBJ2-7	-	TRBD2	CASSLAGAYEQYF	TGTGCCAGCAGCTTGGCGGGGGCCTACGAGCAGTACTTC
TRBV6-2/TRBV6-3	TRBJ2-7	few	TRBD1	CASSLTGGASYEQYF	TGTGCCAGCAGCCTCACAGGGGGCGCCTCCTACGAGCAGTACTTC
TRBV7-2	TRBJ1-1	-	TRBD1	CASSLGQGPLMNTEAFF	TGTGCCAGCAGCTTGGGACAGGGACCCCTCATGAACACTGAAGCTTTCTTT
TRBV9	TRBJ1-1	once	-	CASSGGGVDTEAFF	TGTGCCAGCAGCGGCGGGGGGGTGGACACTGAAGCTTTCTTT
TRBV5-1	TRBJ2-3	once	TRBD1	CASSFPTGGRTDTQYF	TGCGCCAGCAGCTTCCCGACAGGGGGCAGGACAGATACGCAGTATTTT
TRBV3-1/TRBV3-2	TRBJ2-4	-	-	CASSQVKDRGNIQYF	TGTGCCAGCAGCCAAGTCAAGGACAGAGGAAACATTCAGTACTTC
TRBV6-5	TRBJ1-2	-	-	CASYLTPWGYTF	TGTGCCAGCTATTTGACACCTTGGGGCTACACCTTC
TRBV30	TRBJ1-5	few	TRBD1	CAWGPGGNQPQHF	TGTGCCTGGGGTCCAGGGGGGAATCAGCCCCAGCATTTT
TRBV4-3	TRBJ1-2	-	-	CASSQERGSSYTF	TGCGCCAGCAGCCAAGAAAGGGGATCGAGCTACACCTTC
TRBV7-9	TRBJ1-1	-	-	CASLGRDTEAFF	TGTGCCAGCTTAGGCAGGGACACTGAAGCTTTCTTT
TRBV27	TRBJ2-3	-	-	CASSPGVPGDTQYF	TGTGCCAGCAGCCCCGGGGTACCGGGGGATACGCAGTATTTT
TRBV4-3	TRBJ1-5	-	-	CASSQDTRANQPQHF	TGCGCCAGCAGCCAAGATACTAGGGCAAATCAGCCCCAGCATTTT
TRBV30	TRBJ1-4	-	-	CACGHLGEKLFF	TGTGCCTGCGGACATTTGGGTGAAAAACTGTTTTTT
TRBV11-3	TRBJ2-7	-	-	CASSLEHVSYEQYF	TGTGCCAGCAGCTTAGAACATGTCTCCTACGAGCAGTACTTC
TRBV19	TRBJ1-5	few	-	CATSGVGSNQPQHF	TGTGCCACCTCGGGAGTGGGGAGCAATCAGCCCCAGCATTTT
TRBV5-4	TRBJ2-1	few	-	CASSLGGPQNNEQFF	TGTGCCAGCAGCTTGGGGGGGCCACAGAACAATGAGCAGTTCTTC
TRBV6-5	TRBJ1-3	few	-	CASSYSGFNGNTIYF	TGTGCCAGCAGTTACTCGGGGTTTAATGGAAACACCATATATTTT